The rows below give T cell receptor beta chains drawn from one sample of a study of blood T cells in healthy people across ages. TCRdb analysed the 5' RACE reads with MiXCR anew, one entry per CDR3 protein. Altogether about 1.8 million distinct CDR3 sequences are present, around 50% being singletons, with the ten largest covering approximately 2.1%. Material for sequencing was blood. The origin of the receptors is a middle-aged woman in good health. Both conserved end residues are part of each CDR3. The D gene is left open where the match is weak. Only part of the rows carry a size: once, few, many, or a class if the clone is expanded.

size | J | V | D | DNA | CDR3
NA | TRBJ2-3 | TRBV4-2 | TRBD2 | TGTGCCAGCAGCCATCAGCGGGGGCGCACAGATACGCAGTATTTT | CASSHQRGRTDTQYF
few | TRBJ2-7 | TRBV6-2/TRBV6-3 | TRBD2 | TGTGCCAGCAATAACGCGGGGGCCTACGAGCAGTACTTC | CASNNAGAYEQYF
NA | TRBJ2-7 | TRBV7-2 | TRBD1 | TGTGCCAGCAGCTCGCCGGACAGGTACGCCTACGAGCAGTACTTC | CASSSPDRYAYEQYF
NA | TRBJ1-2 | TRBV21-1 | NA | TGTGCCAGCAGCGGTCGGACAGGGGGCTATCATTATGGCTACACCTTC | CASSGRTGGYHYGYTF
NA | TRBJ1-6 | TRBV20-1 | NA | TGCAGTGCTAGTACGGGGTCCTATAATTCACCCCTCCACTTT | CSASTGSYNSPLHF
NA | TRBJ2-1 | TRBV7-8 | TRBD1 | TGTGCCAGCAGCCTCGAGGGGACAGGGCTCAATGAGCAGTTCTTC | CASSLEGTGLNEQFF
NA | TRBJ1-5 | TRBV7-2 | NA | TGTGCCAGCAGCCTGGGTGATGAACAGCCCCAGCATTTT | CASSLGDEQPQHF
many | TRBJ1-4 | TRBV28 | NA | TGTGCCAGCCAAGGGGGACGGTATGAAAAACTGTTTTTT | CASQGGRYEKLFF
once | TRBJ2-2 | TRBV11-2 | NA | TGTGCCAGCAGCAGGGACACCCACGACACCGGGGAGCTGTTTTTT | CASSRDTHDTGELFF
NA | TRBJ2-5 | TRBV29-1 | NA | TGCAGCGCTTGCGGGACAGCCAAGGAAGAGACCCAGTACTTC | CSACGTAKEETQYF
NA | TRBJ2-3 | TRBV5-6 | NA | TGTGCCAGCAGAGGCAGGGGCCGGGGGACAGATACGCGGTATTTT | CASRGRGRGTDTRYF
few | TRBJ2-4 | TRBV6-5 | TRBD1 | TGTGCCAGCAGTTACGGCAACAGGGGGCAGAAAAACATTCAGTACTTC | CASSYGNRGQKNIQYF
few | TRBJ2-3 | TRBV20-1 | NA | TGCAGTGCTAGAGATCTGGGGGAGAGTCCAGATACGCAGTATTTT | CSARDLGESPDTQYF
few | TRBJ2-1 | TRBV7-9 | TRBD1 | TGTGCCAGCAGCAAATCCCCTACAGGGGTGATCTCCTACAATGAGCAGTTCTTC | CASSKSPTGVISYNEQFF
NA | TRBJ2-5 | TRBV28 | TRBD1 | TGTGCCGGCAGACAGGGGGCGTGGGAGCAGTACTTC | CAGRQGAWEQYF
NA | TRBJ2-3 | TRBV12-3/TRBV12-4 | NA | TGTGCCAGCGGGTTTCAGGATTACACAGATACGCAGTATTTT | CASGFQDYTDTQYF
NA | TRBJ1-5 | TRBV7-2 | TRBD1 | TGTGCCAGCAGCCCAGGAGGACAGGGTAGCAATCAGCCCCAGCATTTT | CASSPGGQGSNQPQHF
NA | TRBJ2-3 | TRBV6-2/TRBV6-3 | NA | TGTGCCAGCAGTTATGTCCCTAGCACAGATACGCAGTATTTT | CASSYVPSTDTQYF
NA | TRBJ1-2 | TRBV25-1 | TRBD1 | TGTGCCAGCAGTGAATATCCGGACAGGGGGCGACTCGGCTACACCTTC | CASSEYPDRGRLGYTF
NA | TRBJ1-2 | TRBV4-3 | NA | TGCGCCAGCAGCGAGAACAGGGCTATGAGGGGAGGCTACACCTTC | CASSENRAMRGGYTF
few | TRBJ1-5 | TRBV6-1 | NA | TGTGCCAGCATCATACAGGGTGGGCGTTATAGCAATCAGCCCCAGCATTTT | CASIIQGGRYSNQPQHF
many | TRBJ2-4 | TRBV29-1 | NA | TGCAGCGTTTGGGAAAACATTCAGTACTTC | CSVWENIQYF
few | TRBJ2-7 | TRBV20-1 | NA | TGCAGTGCTAGTGTAGGGGGGGGCTCCTACGAGCAGTACTTC | CSASVGGGSYEQYF
few | TRBJ2-7 | TRBV7-9 | NA | TGTGCCAGCAGCGATGTTGGAGCGGACGAGCAGTACTTC | CASSDVGADEQYF
NA | TRBJ2-5 | TRBV24-1 | TRBD2 | TGTGCCACCAGTATAGCGGGGGGGCCTGAAGAGACCCAGTACTTC | CATSIAGGPEETQYF
few | TRBJ2-7 | TRBV6-2/TRBV6-3 | TRBD1 | TGTGCCAGCAGTGCCCGGGACAGGGTAATCGACGAGCAGTACTTC | CASSARDRVIDEQYF
NA | TRBJ2-1 | TRBV12-3/TRBV12-4 | NA | TGTGCCAGCAGTTTAATCAGGTCCTACAATGAGCAGTTCTTC | CASSLIRSYNEQFF
few | TRBJ1-2 | TRBV27 | NA | TGTGCCAGCAGTTTATCATCCACTTATGGCTACACCTTC | CASSLSSTYGYTF
NA | TRBJ1-1 | TRBV11-1 | TRBD1 | TGTGCCAGCAGCTTAGCCACTGGGACAGGGGGCACTGAAGCTTTCTTT | CASSLATGTGGTEAFF
NA | TRBJ1-5 | TRBV12-3/TRBV12-4 | NA | TGTGCCAGCAGTTTCGGGGGTCATGGCAATCAGCCCCAGCCTTTT | CASSFGGHGNQPQPF
once | TRBJ2-7 | TRBV5-6 | TRBD1 | TGTGCCAGCAGCCCTTACAGGGGAGAGAGCTCCTACGAGCAGTACTTC | CASSPYRGESSYEQYF
NA | TRBJ2-5 | TRBV29-1 | NA | TGCAGCGTTGGCCGGCCGAACGAAGAGACCCAGTACTTC | CSVGRPNEETQYF
NA | TRBJ2-5 | TRBV5-1 | TRBD1 | TGCGCCAGCAGCTTGGGACAGGGGATGATGGAGACCCAGTACTTC | CASSLGQGMMETQYF
NA | TRBJ2-3 | TRBV20-1 | NA | TGCAGTGCCAGAGGGGGGACAGCGGATACGCAGTATTTT | CSARGGTADTQYF
NA | TRBJ2-1 | TRBV6-2/TRBV6-3 | NA | TGTGCCAGCAGTCCACACGGGGTACGAGCTCTCTCCTACGAGCAGTTCTTC | CASSPHGVRALSYEQFF
NA | TRBJ2-5 | TRBV19 | TRBD2 | TGTGCCACCCTTAGCGGGGGGGCCGGCGAGACCCAGTACTTC | CATLSGGAGETQYF
NA | TRBJ1-2 | TRBV4-3 | NA | TGCGCCAGCAGCCCCACAAGGGCAGCTAACTATGGCTACACCTTC | CASSPTRAANYGYTF
few | TRBJ2-1 | TRBV14 | NA | TGTGCCAGCAGCCTAGACAGGTTTTACAATGAGCAGTTCTTC | CASSLDRFYNEQFF
few | TRBJ2-1 | TRBV29-1 | NA | TGCAGCGTTGAGGGCCAAGACCGTCGCTCCTACAATGAGCAGTTCTTC | CSVEGQDRRSYNEQFF
few | TRBJ1-2 | TRBV20-1 | TRBD1 | TGCAGTGCTAGAGAACCCGGGACAGGGAGAGGCTACACCTTC | CSAREPGTGRGYTF